One sample yielded the 15 T cell receptor beta chains listed below, sequenced in a study of blood T cell repertoires in COVID-19. Measured with immunoSEQ multiplex PCR; TCRdb has only the in-frame clones, and not every one. The data contain about 410,000 clones, 70% to 90% of them singletons. The specimen sequenced was peripheral blood. These receptor sequences come from a woman in her thirties with active or convalescent COVID-19.

The chain joins TRBV11-2 to TRBJ2-5, with D tentatively TRBD2 (6 bases). The V gene lost 1 base and the J gene lost 4 bases, with 16 bases spanning the gap. Germline CDR1 and CDR2: SGHAT and FQNNGV. This CDR3 is built from 16 residues. The CDR3 is CASSLGWTPEGETQYF. In nucleotides, the CDR3 is TGTGCCAGCAGCTTAGGGTGGACCCCGGAGGGAGAGACCCAGTACTTC. Variable domain in full (rest from reference TRBV11-2 and TRBJ2-5): EAGVAQSPRYKIIEKRQSVAFWCNPISGHATLYWYQQILGQGPKLLIQFQNNGVVDDSQLPKDRFSAERLKGVDSTLKIQPAKLEDSAVYLCASSLGWTPEGETQYFGPGTRLLVL.

The rearrangement joins TRBV10-3 to TRBJ2-1, with 7 bases that match TRBD1. After removal of 0 bases from V and 6 bases from J, the junction contained 8 bases not matched to a gene. Germline CDR1 reads ENHRY; CDR2 reads SYGVKD. The CDR3 sequence is 16 residues long. CDR3 DNA sequence: TGTGCCATCAGTGAGTCGAGGCAGGGGGTTATCAATGAGCAGTTCTTC. Translation gives CAISESRQGVINEQFF.

V and J are TRBV28 and TRBJ1-5; D not certain. V lost 8 bases and J 0 bases, leaving 23 bases between the germline ends. The CDR3 sequence is 18 residues long. Germline V gives CDR1 MDHEN, CDR2 SYDVKM. The CDR3 bases are TGTGCCAGCGTAAGCTCGTCCACTTTGACAACTAGCAATCAGCCCCAGCATTTT. It yields the protein CASVSSSTLTTSNQPQHF.

V usage is TRBV19 and J usage is TRBJ2-7; tentative D call: TRBD1 (6 bases). The CDR3 contains 15 residues. CDR1 and CDR2 (germline): LNHDA, SQIVND (reference sequence). V lost 9 bases and J 7 bases, leaving 25 bases between the germline ends. In DNA, the CDR3 is TGTGCCAGGGAGAGATCAGGGGTCTCCTTCCGAGAGCAGTACTTC. The encoded protein is CARERSGVSFREQYF.

The chain links TRBV29-1 to TRBJ1-2; TRBD1 aligns across 7 bases. V shed 4 bases and J 7 bases; nucleotides not matched to a gene: 12. From germline, CDR1 is SQVTM and CDR2 ANQGSEA. This CDR3 comprises 14 residues. CDR3 in amino acids: CSVVWDSYLFGYTF. Here the CDR3 DNA reads TGCAGCGTTGTTTGGGACAGCTATCTTTTTGGCTACACCTTC.

This chain connects TRBV3-1 (or the pseudogene TRBV3-2) to TRBJ1-1; TRBD1 matches 7 bases. CDR3 length: 11 amino acids. Per the germline V gene, CDR1 is LGHDT and CDR2 is YNNKEL (reference sequence). V gave up 5 bases and J gave up 8 bases; unmatched junction bases: 2. The CDR3 loop is CASSSGQEAFF. In nucleotides, the CDR3 is TGTGCCAGCAGCTCGGGACAGGAAGCTTTCTTT.

This clone was seen just once. V gene TRBV20-1 combines with J gene TRBJ2-3; the D is unclear. Germline values: CDR1 DFQATT, CDR2 SNEGSKA (reference sequence). Between the trimmed V and J ends, which lost 7 bases and 6 bases, there was a span of 20 bases. This CDR3 has 14 residues. The CDR3 region has the DNA TGCAGTGTTAGTGGTCGCAAACTCGCGGATACGCAGTATTTT. It codes for CSVSGRKLADTQYF.

The V call is TRBV6-5, the J call TRBJ2-1; D gene uncertain. V was shortened by 2 bases and J by 4 bases, with 6 bases between the two germline ends. The CDR3 totals 13 residues. Germline loops: CDR1 MNHEY, CDR2 SVGAGI. CDR3 region: CASSYDIYNEQFF. The CDR3 bases are TGTGCCAGCAGTTACGACATTTACAATGAGCAGTTCTTC.

The chain carries TRBV29-1 and TRBJ2-7, with D perhaps TRBD1 (5 bases). Germline CDR1 is SQVTM and CDR2 is ANQGSEA. The CDR3 has 13 residues. Trimming took off 4 bases at V and 6 bases at J, with 16 bases between the two ends. In DNA form, the CDR3 reads TGCAGCGTTGTAGAAGGACAATTAGGCGAGCAGTACTTC. Protein: CSVVEGQLGEQYF.

A single count supports this clone. The chain has TRBV29-1 and TRBJ1-1; TRBD1 is a possible D gene (5 bases). Germline CDR1 SQVTM, CDR2 ANQGSEA. The CDR3 extends over 11 amino acids. With 0 bases removed from V and 11 bases from J, the gap between germline ends came to 10 bases. In DNA form, the CDR3 reads TGCAGCGTTGAAGATGCGGCAGGGGCTTTCTTT. This codes for CSVEDAAGAFF.

About this clone itself: The sample carries other DNA sequences with the same CDR3. The CDR3 nucleotides read TGTGCCACCAGCAGAGATCGCGTGAACACTGAAGCTTTCTTT. This translates into CATSRDRVNTEAFF. The chain links TRBV15 to TRBJ1-1, with D uncertain. The CDR3 runs 14 residues. The germline V gene has CDR1 LNHNV and CDR2 YYDKDF (reference sequence). V lost 0 bases, J lost 0 bases, and 5 bases lay in between.

V and J are TRBV19 and TRBJ1-5; 7 bases fit TRBD1. J was trimmed by 6 bases and V by 3 bases; bases with no gene match: 8. The CDR3 consists of 15 residues. In germline, CDR1 is LNHDA, CDR2 SQIVND (reference sequence). This CDR3 reads CASSMIRTGGQPQHF. CDR3 nucleotide sequence: TGTGCCAGTAGTATGATCAGGACAGGAGGTCAGCCCCAGCATTTT.

This chain links TRBV5-4 with TRBJ1-1; 7 bases line up with TRBD1. The CDR3 loop spans 15 amino acids. Trimming took 4 bases from V and 0 from J; bases not matched to a gene: 6. Germline values: CDR1 SGHNT, CDR2 YYREEE (reference sequence). As DNA, the CDR3 is TGTGCCAGCAGCCGCCCGACAGGGATGAACACTGAAGCTTTCTTT. It is translated as CASSRPTGMNTEAFF.

The chain is built from TRBV3-1 (or the pseudogene TRBV3-2) and TRBJ2-1, with a possible D match to TRBD2 (6 bases). Trimming cost V 1 base and J 5 bases, with 15 bases left between them. The germline V gene encodes CDR1 LGHDT and CDR2 YNNKEL (reference sequence). The CDR3 contains 16 residues. The CDR3 loop reads CASSQADPTSNNEQFF. CDR3 nucleotides: TGTGCCAGCAGCCAAGCAGACCCAACTAGCAACAATGAGCAGTTCTTC.

V is TRBV2 and J is TRBJ2-1, with D possibly TRBD2 on 7 matching bases. The V end lost 4 bases, the J end lost 8 bases, and 9 bases lay between the germline ends. The length of the CDR3 is 12 residues. The V gene's germline CDR1 is SNHLY and CDR2 FYNNEI. CDR3 residues: CASSGGGDEQFF. The CDR3 DNA is TGTGCCAGCAGTGGGGGGGGCGATGAGCAGTTCTTC.